These T cell receptor beta chains were read from a single sample in a study of radiation and T cells in renal cell carcinoma. Libraries were prepared by immunoSEQ multiplex PCR; TCRdb keeps only in-frame clonotypes and omits some of them. The sample contains 150,000 to 190,000 clones, roughly 89% of which appear only once. Sample: blood, taken from a patient whose treatment included radiotherapy and nephrectomy. The source of these receptors is a woman in her 50s with renal cell carcinoma. Both conserved end residues are part of each CDR3. A D gene is named only where the DNA matches it firmly. Some rows have no size entry. The others give once, few or many, or a class for an expanded clone.

>TRBV6-5|TRBJ2-3|few|TRBD1
CASHRGRTDTQYF
TGTGCCAGCCACAGGGGAAGGACAGATACGCAGTATTTT
>TRBV18|TRBJ1-2|NA|NA
CASSPGGRDYGYTF
TGTGCCAGCTCGCCGGGCGGACGGGACTATGGCTACACCTTC
>TRBV5-1|TRBJ1-3|NA|NA
CASSPRGGGSGSGNTIYF
TGCGCCAGCAGCCCACGAGGTGGGGGCTCCGGCTCTGGAAACACCATATATTTT
>TRBV9|TRBJ2-5|NA|NA
CASSGSGAQETQYF
TGTGCCAGCAGCGGCAGCGGAGCCCAAGAGACCCAGTACTTC
>TRBV9|TRBJ2-1|NA|NA
CASSPSGGRGLDEQFF
TGTGCCAGCAGCCCTAGTGGGGGTAGAGGCCTCGATGAGCAGTTCTTC
>TRBV7-9|TRBJ2-7|NA|NA
CASSPLASDEQYF
TGTGCCAGCAGCCCCCTGGCATCCGACGAGCAGTACTTC
>TRBV5-1|TRBJ1-6|NA|NA
CASSLEGNDNSPLHF
TGCGCCAGCAGCTTGGAGGGGAACGATAATTCACCCCTCCACTTT
>TRBV5-4|TRBJ2-1|NA|NA
CASSRVESLNEQFF
TGTGCCAGCAGCCGTGTGGAGAGTCTCAATGAGCAGTTCTTC
>TRBV6-1|TRBJ1-1|NA|NA
CASSDPGQIKSTEAFF
TGTGCCAGCAGTGATCCGGGACAAATTAAGAGCACTGAAGCTTTCTTT
>TRBV7-7|TRBJ2-2|NA|NA
CASSLDLGGELFF
TGTGCTAGCAGCTTAGATCTTGGGGGGGAGCTGTTTTTT
>TRBV28|TRBJ2-7|NA|TRBD1
CASSLGQGVFYEQYF
TGTGCCAGCAGTTTAGGACAGGGGGTTTTCTACGAGCAGTACTTC
>TRBV18|TRBJ1-6|NA|TRBD1
CASSPRTGSDSPLHF
TGTGCCAGCTCACCACGGACAGGATCCGATTCACCCCTCCACTTT
>TRBV4-3|TRBJ1-6|NA|NA
CASREDPTSSYNSPLHF
TGCGCCAGCAGGGAGGATCCCACAAGCTCCTATAATTCACCCCTCCACTTT
>TRBV2|TRBJ1-1|NA|NA
CASSRGMDTEAFF
TGTGCCAGCAGCAGGGGTATGGACACTGAAGCTTTCTTT
>TRBV19|TRBJ2-7|NA|TRBD1
CASSLRDRGDEQYF
TGTGCCAGTAGTCTCAGGGACAGGGGCGACGAGCAGTACTTC
>TRBV11-3|TRBJ2-2|NA|TRBD2
CASSPTSGRTGELFF
TGTGCCAGCAGCCCTACTAGCGGGAGGACCGGGGAGCTGTTTTTT
>TRBV5-1|TRBJ2-5|NA|TRBD1
CASSSGQGNNF
TGCGCCAGCAGCTCCGGACAGGGGAATAACTTC
>TRBV6-5|TRBJ2-3|NA|NA
CASSWGTDTQYF
TGTGCCAGCAGTTGGGGCACAGATACGCAGTATTTT
>TRBV6-1|TRBJ1-2|NA|NA
CASSEGRSSGYGYTF
TGTGCCAGCAGTGAAGGACGCAGCTCGGGCTATGGCTACACCTTC
>TRBV2|TRBJ1-2|NA|TRBD1
CASNLDRARHYGYTF
TGTGCCAGCAACCTCGACAGGGCCCGGCACTATGGCTACACCTTC
>TRBV30|TRBJ1-1|few|NA
CAWADLNTEAFF
TGTGCCTGGGCAGACTTGAACACTGAAGCTTTCTTT
>TRBV7-8|TRBJ2-2|NA|NA
CASSLVYYGSNTGELFF
TGTGCCAGCAGCTTAGTCTACTACGGTTCGAACACCGGGGAGCTGTTTTTT
>TRBV7-9|TRBJ2-1|once|NA
CASSVGGRSYNEQFF
TGTGCCAGCAGCGTTGGGGGGAGGTCCTACAATGAGCAGTTCTTC
>TRBV11-1|TRBJ2-7|NA|NA
CASSRLGQVSSYEQYF
TGTGCCAGCAGCCGACTAGGACAGGTTTCCTCCTACGAGCAGTACTTC
>TRBV2|TRBJ2-7|NA|NA
CASSETDYEQYF
TGTGCCAGCAGTGAAACTGACTACGAGCAGTACTTC
>TRBV30|TRBJ1-5|NA|TRBD1
CAWAQGAGSQPQHF
TGTGCCTGGGCACAGGGGGCCGGGAGTCAGCCCCAGCATTTT
>TRBV6-5|TRBJ1-4|NA|NA
CASSHRVGEKLFF
TGTGCCAGCAGCCACAGGGTCGGGGAAAAACTGTTTTTT
>TRBV11-2|TRBJ2-2|NA|NA
CASSLVFQSGSAGELFF
TGTGCCAGCAGCTTAGTATTCCAGTCGGGGTCGGCCGGGGAGCTGTTTTTT
>TRBV7-8|TRBJ2-7|NA|NA
CASSLAPRYPHEQYF
TGTGCCAGCAGCTTAGCGCCCCGGTACCCCCACGAGCAGTACTTC
>TRBV5-1|TRBJ2-3|NA|NA
CASSLEDRRTDTQYF
TGCGCCAGCAGCTTGGAGGACAGACGCACAGATACGCAGTATTTT
>TRBV6-5|TRBJ1-2|few|NA
CASSLSNTNYGYTF
TGTGCCAGCAGCCTTTCCAACACTAACTATGGCTACACCTTC
>TRBV6-1|TRBJ1-5|NA|TRBD1
CASRDRDNQPQHF
TGTGCCAGCCGAGACAGGGACAATCAGCCCCAGCATTTT
>TRBV5-8|TRBJ1-3|NA|NA
CASSLRSGNTIYF
TGTGCCAGCAGCTTGCGGAGTGGAAACACCATATATTTT
>TRBV4-3|TRBJ1-2|NA|TRBD1
CASSQDRDRSNYGYTF
TGCGCCAGCAGCCAAGACCGGGACAGAAGTAACTATGGCTACACCTTC
>TRBV27|TRBJ1-5|NA|TRBD1
CASREAGTGENQPQHF
TGTGCCAGCAGGGAGGCCGGGACAGGGGAAAATCAGCCCCAGCATTTT
>TRBV29-1|TRBJ2-7|NA|NA
CSVTTDSYEQYF
TGCAGCGTTACGACAGATTCCTACGAGCAGTACTTC
>TRBV7-2|TRBJ1-2|NA|NA
CASWQGVAGYTF
TGTGCCAGCTGGCAGGGTGTAGCTGGCTACACCTTC
>TRBV7-8|TRBJ1-3|NA|NA
CASSSPRESGNTIYF
TGTGCCAGCAGCTCGCCCAGAGAGTCTGGAAACACCATATATTTT
>TRBV18|TRBJ2-7|NA|TRBD1
CASSPRDRGSEQYF
TGTGCCAGCTCACCAAGGGACAGGGGATCCGAGCAGTACTTC
>TRBV5-1|TRBJ2-3|NA|NA
CASSRGGGRTDTQYF
TGCGCCAGCTCCCGAGGAGGGGGCCGCACAGATACGCAGTATTTT
>TRBV30|TRBJ1-1|few|NA
CAWRPRRNTEAFF
TGTGCCTGGAGACCCCGGAGGAACACTGAAGCTTTCTTT
>TRBV19|TRBJ2-1|NA|TRBD2
CASSIDPGRDEQFF
TGTGCCAGTAGTATAGATCCCGGGAGGGATGAGCAGTTCTTC
>TRBV7-8|TRBJ1-1|NA|NA
CASSPFGGGTEAFF
TGTGCCAGCAGTCCGTTCGGGGGGGGAACTGAAGCTTTCTTT
>TRBV5-1|TRBJ1-3|NA|TRBD1
CASSLQGASGDTIYF
TGCGCCAGCAGCTTGCAGGGGGCGAGCGGGGACACCATATATTTT
>TRBV18|TRBJ1-1|NA|TRBD1
CASSPRDSATEAFF
TGTGCCAGCTCACCTCGGGACAGCGCCACTGAAGCTTTCTTT
>TRBV5-4|TRBJ2-3|few|NA
CASSQTGTPDTQYF
TGTGCCAGCAGCCAAACCGGGACTCCAGATACGCAGTATTTT
>TRBV2|TRBJ1-2|NA|TRBD1
CASSVEQGPNYGYTF
TGTGCCAGCAGTGTAGAACAGGGGCCTAACTATGGCTACACCTTC
>TRBV11-2|TRBJ1-2|NA|TRBD1
CASSHDIETGGGYGYTF
TGTGCCAGCAGCCACGACATCGAAACAGGGGGCGGGTATGGCTACACCTTC
>TRBV2|TRBJ2-1|NA|NA
CASSDQLERNEQFF
TGTGCCAGCAGTGATCAGCTTGAAAGAAATGAGCAGTTCTTC
>TRBV6-6|TRBJ1-2|NA|NA
CASSYADSGYGYTF
TGTGCCAGCAGTTATGCCGACAGCGGGTATGGCTACACCTTC
>TRBV7-3|TRBJ2-2|NA|TRBD1
CASSRLGTGNTGELFF
TGTGCCAGCAGCCGACTCGGGACAGGGAACACCGGGGAGCTGTTTTTT
>TRBV7-2|TRBJ2-5|few|NA
CASSLGSSETQYF
TGTGCCAGCAGCTTGGGTTCTTCGGAGACCCAGTACTTC
>TRBV7-2|TRBJ1-2|NA|NA
CASSQDGRGSYGYTF
TGTGCCAGCAGCCAGGACGGGAGGGGCTCCTATGGCTACACCTTC
>TRBV5-1|TRBJ2-3|once|NA
CASSLIEFSTDTQYF
TGCGCCAGCAGCTTGATAGAATTTAGCACAGATACGCAGTATTTT